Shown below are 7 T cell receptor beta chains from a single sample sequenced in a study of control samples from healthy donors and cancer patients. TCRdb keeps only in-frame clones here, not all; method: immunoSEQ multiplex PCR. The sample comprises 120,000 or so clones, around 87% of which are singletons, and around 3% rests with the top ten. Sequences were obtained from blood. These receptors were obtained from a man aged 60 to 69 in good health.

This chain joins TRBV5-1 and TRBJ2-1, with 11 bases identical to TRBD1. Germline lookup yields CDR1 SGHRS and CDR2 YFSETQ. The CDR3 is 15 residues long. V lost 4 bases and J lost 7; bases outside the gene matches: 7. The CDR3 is CASSGGTGGVNEQFF. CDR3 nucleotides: TGCGCCAGCAGCGGAGGGACAGGGGGAGTTAATGAGCAGTTCTTC.

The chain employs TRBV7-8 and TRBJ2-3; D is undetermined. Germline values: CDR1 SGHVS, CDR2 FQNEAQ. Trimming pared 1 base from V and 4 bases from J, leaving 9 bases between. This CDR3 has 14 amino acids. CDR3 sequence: CASSLGTDADTQYF. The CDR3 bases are TGTGCCAGCAGCTTAGGCACGGATGCAGATACGCAGTATTTT.

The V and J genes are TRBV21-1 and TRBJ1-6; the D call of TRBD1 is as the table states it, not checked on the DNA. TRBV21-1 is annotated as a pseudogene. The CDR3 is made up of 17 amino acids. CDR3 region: CASRHLGTGNHNSPLHF. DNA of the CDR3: TGTGCCAGCAGACACCTGGGTACAGGGAACCATAATTCACCCCTCCACTTT.

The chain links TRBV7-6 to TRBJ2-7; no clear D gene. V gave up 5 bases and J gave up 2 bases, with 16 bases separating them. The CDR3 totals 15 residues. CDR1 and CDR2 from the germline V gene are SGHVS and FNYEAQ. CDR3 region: CASSALPTSTYEQYF. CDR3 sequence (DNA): TGTGCCAGCAGCGCGCTTCCGACAAGTACCTACGAGCAGTACTTC.

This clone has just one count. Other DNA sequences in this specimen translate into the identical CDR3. The CDR3 is CASSTSGTSNQPQHF. CDR3 bases: TGTGCCAGTAGTACATCCGGGACGAGCAATCAGCCCCAGCATTTT. V gene TRBV19 combines with J gene TRBJ1-5; D might be TRBD1 (5 bases). Trimming removed 4 bases at V and 1 base at J, with 11 bases between. The CDR3 has 15 amino acids. The germline V gene has CDR1 LNHDA and CDR2 SQIVND (reference sequence).

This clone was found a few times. The CDR3 is CASRNTGTSNQPQHF. The CDR3, as DNA: TGTGCCAGCAGGAATACAGGGACCTCCAATCAGCCCCAGCATTTT. The chain combines TRBV6-5 with TRBJ1-5, with D possibly TRBD1 on 6 matching bases. Germline CDR1 reads MNHEY; CDR2 reads SVGAGI. The CDR3 extends over 15 amino acids. Trimming shortened V by 6 bases and J by 3 bases, and 15 bases separated the two germline ends.

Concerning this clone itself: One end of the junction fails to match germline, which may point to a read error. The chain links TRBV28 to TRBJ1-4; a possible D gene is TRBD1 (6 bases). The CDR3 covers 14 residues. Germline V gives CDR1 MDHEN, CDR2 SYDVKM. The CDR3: CASSFGGANEKLFF. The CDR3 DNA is TGTGCCAGCAGTTTCGGGGGGGCTAACGAAAAACTGTTTTTT. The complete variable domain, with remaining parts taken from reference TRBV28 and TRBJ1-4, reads DVKVTQSSRYLVKRTGEKVFLECVQDMDHENMFWYRQDPGLGLRLIYFSYDVKMKEKGDIPEGYSVSREKKERFSLILESASTNQTSMYLCASSFGGANEKLFFGSGTQLSVL.